These 23 T cell receptor beta chains were sequenced from one sample in a study of OX40 agonist ivuxolimab in advanced cancers. The protocol was immunoSEQ multiplex PCR, while the TCRdb copy is restricted to in-frame clones and leaves out a portion. The sample carries tens of thousands of clones, 83% recorded once. The source material was CD4+ or CD8+ T cells sorted from blood, sampled in a trial of the OX40 agonist ivuxolimab. The receptors stem from an adult with an advanced solid tumor such as melanoma, head and neck, liver or kidney cancer.

This clone was found a few times. The genes are TRBV5-1 and TRBJ2-1; 10 nucleotides line up with TRBD2. V lost 4 bases and J lost 4; bases outside the gene matches: 11. This CDR3 contains 17 residues. Germline V lookup: CDR1 SGHRS, CDR2 YFSETQ. The CDR3 spells CASSLTVGTSAYNEQFF. The CDR3, as DNA: TGCGCCAGCAGCCTAACTGTAGGGACTAGCGCATACAATGAGCAGTTCTTC.

The count of this clone is one. The gene calls are TRBV2 and TRBJ1-2; maybe TRBD1 (5 bases). Germline V gene sequence: CDR1 SNHLY, CDR2 FYNNEI. The V gene lost 3 bases and the J gene lost 4 bases, with 6 bases spanning the gap. The CDR3 is 12 residues long. CDR3 region: CASSDRVYGYTF. CDR3 bases: TGTGCCAGCAGTGACAGGGTCTATGGCTACACCTTC. Using reference TRBV2 and TRBJ1-2 for the parts outside the CDR3, the full variable domain is EPEVTQTPSHQVTQMGQEVILRCVPISNHLYFYWYRQILGQKVEFLVSFYNNEISEKSEIFDDQFSVERPDGSNFTLKIRSTKLEDSAMYFCASSDRVYGYTFGSGTRLTVV.

As concerns this clone: This sample includes further DNA sequences coding for the same CDR3. The rearrangement joins TRBV27 to TRBJ1-2; a possible D gene is TRBD1 (6 bases). The V gene's germline CDR1 is MNHEY and CDR2 SMNVEV (reference sequence). V was clipped by 4 bases and J by 11 bases, with 17 bases between them. The CDR3 is 13 amino acids. This CDR3 reads CASSSRGGKGYTF. DNA for the CDR3: TGTGCCAGCAGTTCAAGGGGGGGGAAAGGTTACACCTTC.

This clone was seen a few times. The chain recombines TRBV7-6 with TRBJ2-1, with D possibly being TRBD2 (10 bases). The CDR3 runs to 21 residues. Trimming took 1 base from V and 3 from J, leaving 28 bases between them. Germline values: CDR1 SGHVS, CDR2 FNYEAQ. CDR3 DNA: TGTGCCAGCAGCTTAGGTTCACCGACAGGGGGTCCTAGCGGGAGCTACAATGAGCAGTTCTTC. Translating gives CASSLGSPTGGPSGSYNEQFF. The full variable domain, its missing parts supplied by reference TRBV7-6 and TRBJ2-1, is GAGVSQSPRYKVTKRGQDVALRCDPISGHVSLYWYRQALGQGPEFLTYFNYEAQQDKSGLPNDRFSAERPEGSISTLTIQRTEQRDSAMYRCASSLGSPTGGPSGSYNEQFFGPGTRLTVL.

The V call is TRBV7-2, the J call TRBJ1-5; possibly TRBD1 for D (6 bases). This CDR3 comprises 16 residues. Trimming removed 7 bases at V and 2 bases at J, with 18 bases between. The germline V gene encodes CDR1 SGHTA and CDR2 FQGNSA. Here the CDR3 reads CASTLGGGAGNQPQHF. CDR3 in DNA: TGTGCCAGCACCCTAGGGGGGGGAGCGGGCAATCAGCCCCAGCATTTT.

The genes are TRBV18 and TRBJ1-1; the match to TRBD1 covers 7 bases. With 3 bases clipped from V and 10 bases from J, the junction kept 5 bases outside the gene matches. This CDR3 has 12 amino acids. The germline gives CDR1 KGHSH, CDR2 LQKENI. CDR3 nucleotides: TGTGCCAGCTCACCCCGACAGGGAAGAGCTTTCTTT. This gives the protein CASSPRQGRAFF.

V and J are TRBV5-6 and TRBJ2-7, with D perhaps matching TRBD2 (5 bases). CDR1 and CDR2 (germline): SGHDT, YYEEEE. The CDR3 loop spans 12 amino acids. Trimming took 3 bases from V and 5 from J, leaving 9 bases between them. The CDR3 coding sequence is TGTGCCAGCAGCTATCGGAGGAACGAGCAGTACTTC. Encoded protein: CASSYRRNEQYF.

This clone was seen a handful of times. The chain is built from TRBV14 and TRBJ1-2; weak D call: TRBD1 (5 bases). V lost 4 bases and J 6 bases, leaving 12 bases between the germline ends. This CDR3 is built from 13 residues. From germline, CDR1 is SGHDN and CDR2 FVKESK. The CDR3 DNA is TGTGCCAGCAGCCCCCGGTTAGGGGATGGCTACACCTTC. Translated: CASSPRLGDGYTF.

This clone was detected once. The CDR3 region is CASSPRPAGGFTGELFF. CDR3 nucleotide sequence: TGTGCCAGCAGCCCCCGCCCAGCGGGAGGGTTCACCGGGGAGCTGTTTTTT. The genes are TRBV11-2 and TRBJ2-2, with 10 bases fitting TRBD2. Germline CDR1 and CDR2: SGHAT and FQNNGV. The CDR3 loop spans 17 amino acids. The J segment lost 4 bases and the V segment lost 5 bases, leaving 10 bases of the junction unmatched.

The chain employs TRBV6-4 and TRBJ2-3; 7 positions agree with TRBD2. CDR3 length: 16 amino acids. V lost 9 bases, J lost 1 base, and 13 bases stayed unmatched. CDR1 and CDR2 (germline): MRHNA, SNTAGT. CDR3 nucleotides: TGTGCCAGTGCATTGGGCGCGGGAGTCGGCACAGATACGCAGTATTTT. It yields the protein CASALGAGVGTDTQYF.

This chain uses TRBV27 with TRBJ1-1; D remains ambiguous. The CDR3 contains 13 residues. Deletions cut 2 bases from V and 1 base from J, with 5 bases between. Germline V gene sequence: CDR1 MNHEY, CDR2 SMNVEV (reference sequence). The CDR3 loop reads CASSLRENTEAFF. In DNA form, the CDR3 reads TGTGCCAGCAGTTTACGAGAGAACACTGAAGCTTTCTTT.

This chain uses TRBV6-1 with TRBJ2-7, with D unresolved. Trimming cost V 3 bases and J 0 bases, with 12 bases left between them. The CDR3 covers 15 residues. The germline V gene encodes CDR1 MNHNS and CDR2 SASEGT. The CDR3 region has the DNA TGTGCCAGCAGTGACGTAGGGCCTTACTCCTACGAGCAGTACTTC. Encoded protein: CASSDVGPYSYEQYF.

Only one count was recorded for this clone. The DNA for the CDR3 is TGTGCCAGTAGCCAACAGGGGGGTTCGGCTGGGGCCAACGTCCTGACTTTC. Protein sequence: CASSQQGGSAGANVLTF. This chain joins TRBV19 and TRBJ2-6, with 8 bases that match TRBD1. This CDR3 has 17 residues. Germline loops: CDR1 LNHDA, CDR2 SQIVND (reference sequence). V lost 6 bases, J lost 2 bases, and 9 bases stayed unmatched.

V gene TRBV15 combines with J gene TRBJ1-5; the D is unclear. Germline V CDR1 and CDR2: LNHNV, YYDKDF (reference sequence). The V end was cut by 5 bases, the J end by 5 bases, with 16 bases between. The CDR3 runs to 15 residues. CDR3 sequence: CATSDNPSGYQPQHF. The DNA for the CDR3 is TGTGCCACCAGCGATAACCCCTCCGGGTATCAGCCCCAGCATTTT.

This chain uses TRBV19 with TRBJ2-1, with 11 bases fitting TRBD2. The CDR3 runs to 16 residues. The germline gives CDR1 LNHDA, CDR2 SQIVND (reference sequence). With 5 bases clipped from V and 2 bases from J, the junction kept 5 bases outside the gene matches. CDR3 nucleotide sequence: TGTGCCAGTAGTCTGCTAGCGGGAGGAACCTACAATGAGCAGTTCTTC. Its protein is CASSLLAGGTYNEQFF.

The V call is TRBV15, the J call TRBJ2-1; 14 bases map to TRBD2. This CDR3 is 14 amino acids long. V shed 8 bases and J 6 bases; nucleotides not matched to a gene: 3. Looked up from germline, CDR1 is LNHNV and CDR2 is YYDKDF (reference sequence). CDR3 bases: TGTGCCACCCGGGGACTAGCGGGAGTCAATGAGCAGTTCTTC. Its translation is CATRGLAGVNEQFF.

The chain carries TRBV11-2 and TRBJ2-3, with D unresolved. The CDR3 loop spans 11 amino acids. The V and J ends lost 5 bases and 5 bases respectively, with 5 bases between them. Germline V lookup: CDR1 SGHAT, CDR2 FQNNGV. The CDR3 loop reads CASSMIDTQYF. The CDR3 DNA is TGTGCCAGCAGCATGATAGATACGCAGTATTTT.

J is TRBJ1-1 and V is TRBV5-1, with 7 bases aligning to TRBD1. V shed 3 bases, J shed 1 base, and the junction held 6 bases outside the gene matches. This CDR3 is built from 15 residues. Germline CDR1 and CDR2: SGHRS and YFSETQ. The CDR3 sequence is CASSSNRGGNTEAFF. CDR3 sequence (DNA): TGCGCCAGCAGCTCAAACAGGGGCGGGAACACTGAAGCTTTCTTT.

The chain couples TRBV5-5 to TRBJ1-5; a weak D match, TRBD1 (6 bases). The germline V gene encodes CDR1 SGHKS and CDR2 YYEKEE (reference sequence). Trimming removed 2 bases from V and 4 bases from J, with 13 bases in between. The CDR3 length is 15 residues. This chain's CDR3 is CASSLQGKSNQPQHF. The CDR3 DNA sequence: TGTGCCAGCAGCTTACAGGGAAAGTCGAATCAGCCCCAGCATTTT.

The chain links TRBV5-1 to TRBJ2-5; no clear D gene. Germline V gives CDR1 SGHRS, CDR2 YFSETQ. V lost 4 bases and J lost 5, with 6 bases in between. This CDR3 region has 11 residues. CDR3 bases: TGCGCCAGCAGCAGCTTGGAGACCCAGTACTTC. Residues: CASSSLETQYF.

This clone has more than one count but fewer than ten. The V gene is TRBV27, the J gene TRBJ1-5; D not certain. With 4 bases removed from V and 0 bases from J, the gap between germline ends came to 4 bases. The CDR3 length is 13 residues. The germline gives CDR1 MNHEY, CDR2 SMNVEV (reference sequence). For the CDR3, the DNA is TGTGCCAGCAGTTGGGCTAGCAATCAGCCCCAGCATTTT. Translating gives CASSWASNQPQHF.

This clone turned up a few times. The chain carries TRBV5-1 and TRBJ1-4, with 8 nucleotides matching TRBD1. The trim removed 5 bases at V and 5 bases at J, leaving 8 bases unmatched. The CDR3 has 15 residues. Germline V lookup: CDR1 SGHRS, CDR2 YFSETQ. The CDR3 DNA follows: TGCGCCAGCAGGGGTCTGGGGACAGGAAATGAAAAACTGTTTTTT. Its translation is CASRGLGTGNEKLFF.

The rearrangement joins TRBV7-9 to TRBJ1-6, with 7 bases that match TRBD1. With V trimmed by 6 bases and J by 10 bases, 12 bases remained unmatched. Germline CDR1 and CDR2: SEHNR and FQNEAQ (reference sequence). The CDR3 has 15 residues. The CDR3 reads CASRKDTGVGSPLHF. CDR3 DNA: TGTGCCAGCAGAAAAGATACAGGGGTAGGATCACCCCTCCACTTT.